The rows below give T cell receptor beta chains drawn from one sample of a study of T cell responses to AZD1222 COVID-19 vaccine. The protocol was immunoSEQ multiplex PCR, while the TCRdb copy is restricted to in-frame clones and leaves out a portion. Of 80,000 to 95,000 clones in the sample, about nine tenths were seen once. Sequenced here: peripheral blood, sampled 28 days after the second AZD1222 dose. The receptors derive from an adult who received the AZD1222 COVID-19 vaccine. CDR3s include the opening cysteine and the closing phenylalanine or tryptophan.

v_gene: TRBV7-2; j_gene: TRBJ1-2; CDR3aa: CASSFAPGINYGYTF
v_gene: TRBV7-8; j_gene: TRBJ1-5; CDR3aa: CASSRILRQPQHF
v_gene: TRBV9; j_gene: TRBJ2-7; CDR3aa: CASSVSGTTYEQYF
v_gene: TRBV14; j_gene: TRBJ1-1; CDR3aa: CASSRWTGGPNTEAFF
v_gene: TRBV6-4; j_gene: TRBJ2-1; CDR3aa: CASSATSGEGNEQFF
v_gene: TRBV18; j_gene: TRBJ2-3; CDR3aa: CASSPSGSSNTQYF
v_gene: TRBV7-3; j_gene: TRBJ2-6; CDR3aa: CASSLGSWATWDSGANVLTF
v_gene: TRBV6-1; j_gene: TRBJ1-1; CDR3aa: CASSDPGGTEAFF
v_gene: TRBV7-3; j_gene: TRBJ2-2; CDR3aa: CASSLTTGMVPNTGELFF
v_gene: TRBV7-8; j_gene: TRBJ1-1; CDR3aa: CASSTRRNTEAFF
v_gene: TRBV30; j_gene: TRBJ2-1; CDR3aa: CAWSSLRGAEDSYNEQFF
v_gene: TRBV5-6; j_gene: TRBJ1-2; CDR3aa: CASSFSASFLYGYTF
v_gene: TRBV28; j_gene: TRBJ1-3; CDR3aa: CASRGAAGNTIYF
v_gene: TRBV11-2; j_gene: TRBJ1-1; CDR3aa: CASSSDRGLVLNTEAFF
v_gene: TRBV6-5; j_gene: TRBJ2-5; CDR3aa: CASSLAGGRETQYF
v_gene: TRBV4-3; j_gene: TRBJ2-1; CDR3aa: CASSLWRGAPNNEQFF
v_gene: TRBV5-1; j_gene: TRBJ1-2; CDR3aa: CASSLAGTGDGYTF